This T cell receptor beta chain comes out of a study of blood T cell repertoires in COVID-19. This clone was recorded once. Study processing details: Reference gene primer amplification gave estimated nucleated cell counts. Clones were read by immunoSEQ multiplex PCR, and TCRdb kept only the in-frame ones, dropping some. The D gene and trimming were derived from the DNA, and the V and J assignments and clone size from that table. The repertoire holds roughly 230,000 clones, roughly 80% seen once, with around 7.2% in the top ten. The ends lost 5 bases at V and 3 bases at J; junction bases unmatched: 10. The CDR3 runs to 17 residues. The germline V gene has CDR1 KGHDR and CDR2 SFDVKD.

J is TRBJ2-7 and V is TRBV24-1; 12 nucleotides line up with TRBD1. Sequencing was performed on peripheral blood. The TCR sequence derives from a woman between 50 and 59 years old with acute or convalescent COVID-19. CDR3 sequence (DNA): TGTGCCACCAGTGGCAACGTGGGACAGGGGGCTTTCTACGAGCAGTACTTC. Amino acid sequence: CATSGNVGQGAFYEQYF.